Listed here are 15 T cell receptor beta chains from one sample, sequenced in a study of T cells after yellow fever vaccination. Using its own MiXCR run on the 5' RACE reads, TCRdb lists one record per CDR3 protein. Of some 400,000 distinct CDR3 sequences in the sample, roughly a sixth were seen once. This sample comprised PBMCs, obtained before the yellow fever booster vaccination. The receptors derive from a man aged 18 to 35 who received the YFV17D yellow fever vaccine.

J is TRBJ1-1 and V is TRBV7-2, with 12 bases that match TRBD1. Germline V gene lookup returns CDR1 SGHTA and CDR2 FQGNSA. Trimming cost V 3 bases and J 7 bases; bases outside gene matches: 9. The CDR3 sequence is 16 residues long. In DNA form, the CDR3 reads TGTGCCAGCAGCTTCACCGGGACAGGGGGCGCGGGTGAAGCTTTCTTT. Protein sequence: CASSFTGTGGAGEAFF.

The chain uses TRBV7-9 and TRBJ2-5, with D tentatively TRBD1 (5 bases). Trimming shortened V by 2 bases and J by 5 bases, and 6 bases separated the two germline ends. Germline loops: CDR1 SEHNR, CDR2 FQNEAQ (reference sequence). The CDR3 contains 12 residues. The CDR3 bases are TGTGCCAGCAGCTTATGGGGCGAGACCCAGTACTTC. Translated: CASSLWGETQYF.

The sample holds a few counts of this clonotype. This chain joins TRBV20-1 and TRBJ1-5; D remains unclear. The germline gives CDR1 DFQATT, CDR2 SNEGSKA (reference sequence). The V end lost 6 bases, the J end lost 8 bases, and 20 bases lay between the germline ends. CDR3 length: 14 amino acids. This CDR3 reads CSAGEREAREPQHF. CDR3 bases: TGCAGTGCCGGCGAACGGGAGGCCCGAGAGCCCCAGCATTTT.

The chain is built from TRBV6-5 and TRBJ1-1; 7 positions match TRBD1. Germline lookup yields CDR1 MNHEY and CDR2 SVGAGI. This CDR3 contains 15 residues. Trimming cost V 7 bases and J 2 bases; bases outside gene matches: 10. The CDR3 loop is CASTQGGEGNTEAFF. CDR3 sequence (DNA): TGTGCCAGCACCCAGGGGGGGGAGGGCAACACTGAAGCTTTCTTT.

V is TRBV28 and J is TRBJ2-7, with a possible D match to TRBD2 (5 bases). The CDR3 runs to 12 residues. Germline lookup yields CDR1 MDHEN and CDR2 SYDVKM. V was cut by 5 bases and J by 7 bases, with 12 bases left in between. CDR3 region: CASSRLGREQYV. CDR3 bases: TGTGCCAGCAGTCGCCTAGGGAGAGAGCAGTACGTC.

This clonotype has only a few counts. The J gene is TRBJ2-4, the V gene TRBV12-3 or TRBV12-4; D uncertain. Trimming cost V 6 bases and J 0 bases, with 15 bases left between them. The CDR3 runs 16 residues. The CDR3 DNA sequence: TGTGCCAGCAGCCCCCTAGTTGGGATAGCCAAAAACATTCAGTACTTC. Amino acids: CASSPLVGIAKNIQYF.

V and J are TRBV19 and TRBJ1-3, with D possibly matching TRBD1 (5 bases). CDR3 length: 18 amino acids. V was shortened by 4 bases and J by 0 bases, with 19 bases between the two germline ends. Germline V lookup: CDR1 LNHDA, CDR2 SQIVND (reference sequence). In DNA, the CDR3 is TGTGCCAGTAGTAGAATTGCGGGAGGGGCCACCTCTGGAAACACCATATATTTT. Translation: CASSRIAGGATSGNTIYF. Based on the CDR3 plus reference TRBV19 and TRBJ1-3, the full variable domain is DGGITQSPKYLFRKEGQNVTLSCEQNLNHDAMYWYRQDPGQGLRLIYYSQIVNDFQKGDIAEGYSVSREKKESFPLTVTSAQKNPTAFYLCASSRIAGGATSGNTIYFGEGSWLTVV.

This clonotype came up many times. V is TRBV7-2 and J is TRBJ1-1, with no clear D. CDR1 and CDR2 from the germline V gene are SGHTA and FQGNSA. The CDR3 length is 11 residues. Trimming shortened V by 2 bases and J by 4 bases, and 2 bases separated the two germline ends. In DNA, the CDR3 is TGTGCCAGCAGCTTACTCACTGAAGCTTTCTTT. Its translation: CASSLLTEAFF.

The chain is built from TRBV9 and TRBJ2-1; D remains unclear. The CDR3 covers 15 residues. CDR1 and CDR2 (germline): SGDLS, YYNGEE. The V end was cut by 4 bases, the J end by 0 bases, with 11 bases between. The CDR3 DNA reads as TGTGCCAGCAGCCCTAGTACCCTCTCCTACAATGAGCAGTTCTTC. It yields the protein CASSPSTLSYNEQFF.

The sample holds a few counts of this clonotype. This chain uses TRBV5-1 with TRBJ2-1, with 12 bases that match TRBD2. The CDR3 runs 16 residues. CDR1 is SGHRS and CDR2 is YFSETQ in the germline V gene. The V and J ends lost 3 bases and 3 bases, in that order; junction bases with no gene match: 4. The CDR3 nucleotides read TGCGCCAGCAGCTGGGGGGGACTAGCGGGCTACAATGAGCAGTTCTTC. This codes for CASSWGGLAGYNEQFF.

This clonotype has more than one count but fewer than ten. The rearrangement uses TRBV4-1 and TRBJ2-3; 12 bases are shared with TRBD2. J gave up 2 bases and V 4 bases, and 7 bases lay outside the gene matches. The CDR3 is 17 residues long. Germline V lookup: CDR1 MGHRA, CDR2 YSYEKL. The CDR3 loop reads CASSPRLAGDYTDTQYF. The CDR3, as DNA: TGCGCCAGCAGCCCCCGACTAGCGGGGGACTACACAGATACGCAGTATTTT.

This clonotype was detected only a few times. The gene calls are TRBV7-2 and TRBJ2-3; no clear D. The CDR3 covers 13 residues. Germline V gives CDR1 SGHTA, CDR2 FQGNSA. V lost 5 bases to trimming and J lost 6 bases, with 12 bases between them. The CDR3 coding sequence is TGTGCCAGCAGCCCAGAGGCCCAGGATACGCAGTATTTT. It codes for CASSPEAQDTQYF.

This sequence joins TRBV4-1 and TRBJ1-6; D is ambiguous. The V and J ends lost 1 base and 10 bases respectively, with 17 bases between them. The CDR3 contains 16 residues. Germline V gives CDR1 MGHRA, CDR2 YSYEKL. The CDR3 spells CASSQVPQLAGSPLHF. The CDR3 DNA sequence: TGCGCCAGCAGCCAAGTTCCGCAGCTGGCTGGATCACCCCTCCACTTT.

This clonotype showed up many times. The V call is TRBV12-3 or TRBV12-4, the J call TRBJ2-3; D is unclear. The CDR3 length is 15 residues. The V and J ends lost 5 bases and 1 base respectively, with 13 bases between them. This CDR3 is CASSPQFSGTDTQYF. The CDR3 DNA reads as TGTGCCAGCAGTCCACAGTTTTCGGGCACAGATACGCAGTATTTT.

The genes are TRBV29-1 and TRBJ2-3, with D unclear. Trimming took off 4 bases at V and 4 bases at J, with 9 bases between the two ends. This CDR3 comprises 12 residues. Looked up from germline, CDR1 is SQVTM and CDR2 is ANQGSEA. This CDR3 is CSVGLSPDTQYF. The CDR3 bases are TGCAGCGTTGGGCTCAGCCCAGATACGCAGTATTTT.